This T cell receptor (beta chain) originates from a study of CD8+CD57+ T cells in acquired aplastic anemia. Patients picked for sequencing had shown CD8+CD57+ cell expansion detected by flow cytometry. The CDR3 runs 14 residues. Germline CDR1 WNHNN, CDR2 SYGVQD (reference sequence). CDR3 and TCR beta VDJ profiling relied on a genomic DNA template. TCRdb re-derived calls from the reads in MiXCR, one entry per CDR3 protein. This repertoire shows 200,000 to 300,000 distinct CDR3 sequences, around 43% found once; its top ten account for 6.5% to 10%. This clonotype was seen more than once but under ten times. The junction departs from the called germline gene at one end, perhaps through a read error.

This TCR was sampled from a human donor with aplastic anemia. Material for sequencing was sorted CD4+, CD8+, or CD8+CD57+ T cells (not recorded which) from PBMCs. The V and J genes are TRBV10-1 and TRBJ2-1; D is unresolved. CDR3 bases: TGTGCCAGCAGCCACGGGTGGTCCTACAATGAGCAGTTCTTC. Translation: CASSHGWSYNEQFF.